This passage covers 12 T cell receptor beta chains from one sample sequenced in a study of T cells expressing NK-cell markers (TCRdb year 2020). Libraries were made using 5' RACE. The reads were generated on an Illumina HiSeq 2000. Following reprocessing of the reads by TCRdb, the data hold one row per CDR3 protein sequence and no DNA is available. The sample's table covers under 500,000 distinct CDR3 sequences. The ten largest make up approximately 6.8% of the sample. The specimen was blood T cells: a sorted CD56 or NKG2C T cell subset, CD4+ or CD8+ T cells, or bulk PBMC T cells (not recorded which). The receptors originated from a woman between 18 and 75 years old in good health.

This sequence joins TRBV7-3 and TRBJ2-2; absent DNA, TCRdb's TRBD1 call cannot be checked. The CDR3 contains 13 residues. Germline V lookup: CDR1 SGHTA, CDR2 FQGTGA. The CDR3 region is CASSEQGPGELFF.

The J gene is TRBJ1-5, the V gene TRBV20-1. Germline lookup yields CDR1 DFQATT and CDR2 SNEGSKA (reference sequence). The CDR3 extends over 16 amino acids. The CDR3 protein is CSARDSRAPSNQPQHF.

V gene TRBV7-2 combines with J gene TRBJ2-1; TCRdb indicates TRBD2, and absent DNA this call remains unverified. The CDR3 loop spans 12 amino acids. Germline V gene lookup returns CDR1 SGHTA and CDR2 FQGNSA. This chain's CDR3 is CASSLQGPEQFF.

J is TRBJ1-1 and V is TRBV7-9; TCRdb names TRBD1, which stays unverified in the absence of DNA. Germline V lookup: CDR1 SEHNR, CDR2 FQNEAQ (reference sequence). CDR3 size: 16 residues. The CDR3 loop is CASSLGSGGKGTEAFF.

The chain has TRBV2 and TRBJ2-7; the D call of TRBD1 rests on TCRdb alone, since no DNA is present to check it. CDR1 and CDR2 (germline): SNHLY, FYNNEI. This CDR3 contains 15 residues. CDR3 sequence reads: CASRGGGAGLDEQYF.

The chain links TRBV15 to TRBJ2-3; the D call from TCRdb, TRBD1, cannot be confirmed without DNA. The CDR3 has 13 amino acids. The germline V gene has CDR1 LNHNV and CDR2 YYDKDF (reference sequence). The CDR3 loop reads CATSTGPTDTQYF.

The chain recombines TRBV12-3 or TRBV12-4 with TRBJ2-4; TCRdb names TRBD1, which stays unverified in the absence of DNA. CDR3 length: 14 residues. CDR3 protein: CASSGGSLRNIQYF.

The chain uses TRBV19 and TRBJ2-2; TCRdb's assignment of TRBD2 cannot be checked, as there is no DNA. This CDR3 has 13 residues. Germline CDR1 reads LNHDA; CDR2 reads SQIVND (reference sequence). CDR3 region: CASSRRDTGELFF.

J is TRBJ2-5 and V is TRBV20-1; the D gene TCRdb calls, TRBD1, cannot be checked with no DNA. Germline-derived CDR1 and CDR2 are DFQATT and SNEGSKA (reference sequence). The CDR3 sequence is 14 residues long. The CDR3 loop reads CSARLRGLQETQYF.

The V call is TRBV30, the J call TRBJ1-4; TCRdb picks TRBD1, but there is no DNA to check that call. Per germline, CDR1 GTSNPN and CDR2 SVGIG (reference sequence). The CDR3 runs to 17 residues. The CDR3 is CAWSAGTGGTTNEKLFF.

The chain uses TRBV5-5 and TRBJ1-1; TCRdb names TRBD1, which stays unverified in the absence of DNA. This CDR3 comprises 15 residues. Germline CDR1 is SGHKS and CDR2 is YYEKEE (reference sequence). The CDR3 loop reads CASSSPGTGNTEAFF.

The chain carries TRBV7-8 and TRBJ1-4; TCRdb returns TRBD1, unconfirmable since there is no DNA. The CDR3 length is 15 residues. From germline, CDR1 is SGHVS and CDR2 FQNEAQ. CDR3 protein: CASSPRGQDNEKLFF.